This T cell receptor beta chain originates from a study of blood T cell repertoires in COVID-19. Overall study context: The origin of the acute and convalescent COVID-19 samples was the United States, Italy and Spain.

Categorization into cohorts depended on clinical history that participants reported. The V gene lost 5 bases and the J gene lost 4 bases, with 18 bases spanning the gap. The CDR3 runs to 16 residues. Germline V gives CDR1 MDHEN, CDR2 SYDVKM. Method: immunoSEQ multiplex PCR; TCRdb's copy keeps in-frame clones and lacks some. The sample includes around 190,000 clones, roughly 89% of them seen just once. Sample: PBMCs or T cells enriched from blood (not recorded which). The gene calls are TRBV28 and TRBJ1-3; no clear D. The source is a man between 18 and 29 years old with acute COVID-19. CDR3 residues: CASSLTEAGAGNTIYF. The CDR3 nucleotides are TGTGCCAGCAGTCTAACCGAGGCGGGTGCAGGAAACACCATATATTTT.